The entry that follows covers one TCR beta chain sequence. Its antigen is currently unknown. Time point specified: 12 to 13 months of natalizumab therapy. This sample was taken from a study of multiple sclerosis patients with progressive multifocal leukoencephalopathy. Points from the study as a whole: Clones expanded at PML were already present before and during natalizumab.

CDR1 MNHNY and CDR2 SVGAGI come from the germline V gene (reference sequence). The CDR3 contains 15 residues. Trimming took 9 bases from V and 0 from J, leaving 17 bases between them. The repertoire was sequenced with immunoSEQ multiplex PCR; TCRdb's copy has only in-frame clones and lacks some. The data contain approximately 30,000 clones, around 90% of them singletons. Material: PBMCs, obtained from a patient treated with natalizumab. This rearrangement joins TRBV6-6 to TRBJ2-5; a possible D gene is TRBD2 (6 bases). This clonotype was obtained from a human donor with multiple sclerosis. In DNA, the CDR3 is TGTGCCAGTCATACCCACCGGGACTACCAAGAGACCCAGTACTTC. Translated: CASHTHRDYQETQYF.